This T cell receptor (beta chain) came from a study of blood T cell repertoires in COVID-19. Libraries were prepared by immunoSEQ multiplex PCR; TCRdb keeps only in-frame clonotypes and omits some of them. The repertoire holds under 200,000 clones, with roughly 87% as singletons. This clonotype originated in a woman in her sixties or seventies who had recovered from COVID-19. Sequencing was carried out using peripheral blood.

CDR3 amino acids: CASSQDPGQYQPQHF. In DNA form, the CDR3 reads TGCGCCAGCAGCCAAGATCCGGGACAGTATCAGCCCCAGCATTTT. The chain links TRBV4-3 to TRBJ1-5, with TRBD1 matching over 7 bases. Trimming cost V 0 bases and J 5 bases; bases outside gene matches: 4. The CDR3 is 15 amino acids. Germline-derived CDR1 and CDR2 are LGHNA and YSLEER.